This passage covers 10 T cell receptor beta chains from one sample sequenced in a study of early T cells in non-severe SARS-CoV-2 infection. Each CDR3 protein is one row after TCRdb ran MiXCR on the 5' RACE reads. The data show fewer than 85,000 distinct CDR3 sequences, with around 13% seen just once and over 0.95% held by the top ten. Sample: whole blood. The origin of the receptors is an adult who was a healthcare worker with PCR-confirmed SARS-CoV-2 infection or an uninfected control (not recorded which).

This clonotype was seen many times. The genes are TRBV4-2 and TRBJ2-6; unclear D gene. CDR1 is LGHNA, CDR2 YNFKEQ, per germline. This CDR3 spans 16 amino acids. Between the trimmed V and J ends, which lost 0 bases and 0 bases, there was a span of 6 bases. The CDR3 reads CASSQDKDSGANVLTF. CDR3 DNA sequence: TGTGCCAGCAGCCAAGACAAGGACTCTGGGGCCAACGTCCTGACTTTC.

Comments on this clonotype: A much more abundant neighbour one base away suggests this may be a read error. This chain links TRBV7-2 with TRBJ2-6, with TRBD1 matching 7 bases. CDR1 is SGHTA, CDR2 FQGNSA, per germline. This CDR3 is built from 14 residues. CDR3 nucleotide sequence: TGTGTCAGCAGAACAGGGGCCGGGGCCAACGTCCTGACTTTC. Protein: CVSRTGAGANVLTF.

This clonotype has ten or more counts. The V gene is TRBV9, the J gene TRBJ1-1, with D hard to call. CDR3 length equals 16 residues. Germline V gene data show CDR1 as SGDLS and CDR2 as YYNGEE. V lost 0 bases and J lost 0, with 12 bases in between. The CDR3 region has the DNA TGTGCCAGCAGCGTAGCTGGTGGCAGTTTGAACACTGAAGCTTTCTTT. Its translation is CASSVAGGSLNTEAFF.

This clonotype has only a few counts. The chain has TRBV9 and TRBJ1-6; the match to TRBD1 covers 8 bases. The CDR3 runs 14 residues. After removal of 4 bases from V and 11 bases from J, the junction contained 8 bases not matched to a gene. Per germline, CDR1 SGDLS and CDR2 YYNGEE. The CDR3 DNA is TGTGCCAGCAGCCCGGGACAGGTCGTGACACCCCTCCACTTT. Translated: CASSPGQVVTPLHF.

This clonotype came up many times. V and J are TRBV7-2 and TRBJ1-6, with D possibly being TRBD1 (6 bases). V lost 8 bases and J lost 7, with 12 bases in between. This CDR3 comprises 13 residues. Germline CDR1 is SGHTA and CDR2 is FQGNSA. CDR3 region: CASVGGPNSPLHF. DNA of the CDR3: TGTGCCAGCGTCGGGGGGCCGAATTCACCCCTCCACTTT.

This clonotype has more than one count but fewer than ten. The V call is TRBV20-1, the J call TRBJ2-1; no clear D. The V and J ends lost 5 bases and 5 bases respectively, with 10 bases between them. CDR3 length equals 12 residues. Germline-derived CDR1 and CDR2 are DFQATT and SNEGSKA (reference sequence). The CDR3, as DNA: TGCAGTGCTCCCCGCATGAACAATGAGCAGTTCTTC. It encodes CSAPRMNNEQFF.

Many counts were recorded for this clonotype. This chain uses TRBV28 with TRBJ2-7; possibly TRBD1 or TRBD2 for D (6 bases each). Trimming shortened V by 7 bases and J by 0 bases, and 25 bases separated the two germline ends. Germline V CDR1 and CDR2: MDHEN, SYDVKM. CDR3 length equals 18 residues. CDR3 amino acids: CASTLTLGGGISSYEQYF. CDR3 nucleotide sequence: TGTGCCAGCACCCTGACTTTGGGGGGCGGAATAAGCTCCTACGAGCAGTACTTC.

This clonotype showed up many times. The J gene is TRBJ2-7, the V gene TRBV29-1; the match to TRBD1 covers 10 bases. From germline, CDR1 is SQVTM and CDR2 ANQGSEA. CDR3 length: 12 residues. The ends lost 8 bases at V and 3 bases at J; junction bases unmatched: 4. The CDR3 DNA follows: TGCAGCACACGGACAGGGGGCTACGAGCAGTACTTC. Translating gives CSTRTGGYEQYF.

This clonotype was picked up many times. The chain is built from TRBV7-2 and TRBJ2-1; D possibly corresponds to TRBD1 (6 bases). V lost 3 bases, J lost 14 bases, and 11 bases lay in between. The CDR3 runs to 11 residues. From germline, CDR1 is SGHTA and CDR2 FQGNSA. The CDR3 DNA reads as TGTGCCAGCAGCTTGAGGGGGAGTAAGTTCTTC. This encodes CASSLRGSKFF. Combining the CDR3 with reference TRBV7-2 and TRBJ2-1 gives the whole variable domain GAGVSQSPSNKVTEKGKDVELRCDPISGHTALYWYRQSLGQGLEFLIYFQGNSAPDKSGLPSDRFSAERTGGSVSTLTIQRTQQEDSAVYLCASSLRGSKFFGPGTRLTVL.

The sample holds many counts of this clonotype. This chain links TRBV6-2 or TRBV6-3 with TRBJ2-1; tentative D call: TRBD2 (6 bases). Deletions cut 6 bases from V and 8 bases from J, with 20 bases between. The CDR3 sequence is 15 residues long. Germline V gene lookup returns CDR1 MNHEY and CDR2 SVGEGT. The CDR3 coding sequence is TGTGCCAGCAGAGAGGTGGTAGCGGCTTGGGATGAGCAGTTCTTC. Amino acid sequence: CASREVVAAWDEQFF.